Described below is a single TCR beta chain sequence and its context. The antigen remains undetermined. The sample belongs to a study of post-analysis software for immune sequencing data. Across the whole study: Disease courses included relapsing-remitting, secondary progressive and progressive-relapsing multiple sclerosis. Study-wide findings and caveats: Controls showed lower frequencies than patients for roughly 5 TRBV segments, and TRBV5-6, TRBV5-1 and TRBV20-1 were among these. Those with multiple sclerosis, the patient group, showed significantly lower normalized Chao1 diversity than controls.

cDNA libraries of TCR beta carried unique molecular identifiers. It was from about 0.98 to 11 million T cells that around 500,000 cDNA molecules came. TCRdb fed the PCR reads into MiXCR, producing one record per CDR3 protein. The table includes 750,000 to 950,000 distinct CDR3 sequences, approximately 53% detected once. Germline CDR1 is SNHLY and CDR2 is FYNNEI. This CDR3 is built from 13 residues. Trimming removed 4 bases at V and 5 bases at J, with 11 bases between. Sequencing was performed on blood. The V call is TRBV2, the J call TRBJ1-1, with a possible D match to TRBD1 (6 bases). This sequence originates from a girl aged 10 to 17 with multiple sclerosis. CDR3 nucleotides: TGTGCCAGCAGTGTTCAGGGGAGGACTGAAGCTTTCTTT. Residues: CASSVQGRTEAFF.